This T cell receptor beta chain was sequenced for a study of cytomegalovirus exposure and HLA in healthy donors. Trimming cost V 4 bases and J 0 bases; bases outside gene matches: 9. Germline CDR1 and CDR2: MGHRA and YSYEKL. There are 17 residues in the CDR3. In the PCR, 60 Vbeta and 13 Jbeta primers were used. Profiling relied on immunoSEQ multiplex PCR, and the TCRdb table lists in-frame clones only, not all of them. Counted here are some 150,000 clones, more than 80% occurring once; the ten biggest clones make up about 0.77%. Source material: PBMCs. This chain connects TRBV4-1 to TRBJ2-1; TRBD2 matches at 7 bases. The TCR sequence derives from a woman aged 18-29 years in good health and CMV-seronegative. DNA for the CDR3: TGCGCCAGCAGCCCCAGGGACGGGAGGCTCTCCTACAATGAGCAGTTCTTC. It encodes CASSPRDGRLSYNEQFF.